These 14 T cell receptor beta chains were all obtained from the same sample, sequenced in a study of CD8+CD57+ T cells in acquired aplastic anemia (dated by TCRdb to between 2018 and 2020). The run used an Illumina HiSeq 2000. Genomic DNA served as template for TCR beta VDJ combination and CDR3 sequence profiling. TCRdb reprocessed the public reads (quality trimming at Q25 with fastp, clone calling with MiXCR) and kept in-frame beta chains. Duplicate CDR3 protein sequences are folded into a single record with the most common DNA and genes. For this sample the table gives some 190,000 distinct CDR3 sequences, of which roughly half were detected only once. Jointly, the top ten make up around 2.9% of the sample. Sequenced material: sorted CD4+, CD8+, or CD8+CD57+ T cells (not recorded which) from PBMCs. These receptors originate from a human donor in good health.

This clonotype was seen at least ten times. V and J are TRBV20-1 and TRBJ1-5; TRBD1 matches 7 bases. CDR1 and CDR2 from the germline V gene are DFQATT and SNEGSKA (reference sequence). CDR3 length equals 14 residues. Trimming removed 3 bases from V and 6 bases from J; junction bases left unmatched: 8. The CDR3 here is CSAREGAGSQPQHF. The CDR3 coding sequence is TGCAGTGCTAGGGAGGGGGCCGGGAGTCAGCCCCAGCATTTT.

In this sample, this clonotype turned up many times. This chain joins TRBV7-9 and TRBJ2-6; D possibly corresponds to TRBD1 (6 bases). This CDR3 is built from 17 residues. The germline CDR1 and CDR2 sequences are SEHNR and FQNEAQ (reference sequence). Trimming took 7 bases from V and 1 from J, leaving 17 bases between them. The CDR3 sequence is CASTPRGGNSGANVLTF. The CDR3 coding sequence is TGTGCCAGCACCCCCAGGGGTGGTAATTCTGGGGCCAACGTCCTGACTTTC.

This clonotype was observed at least ten times. V usage is TRBV19 and J usage is TRBJ1-4; 9 bases match TRBD1. V shed 6 bases, J shed 5 bases, and the junction held 4 bases outside the gene matches. This CDR3 comprises 14 residues. CDR1 is LNHDA, CDR2 SQIVND, per germline (reference sequence). The CDR3 nucleotides are TGTGCCAGTAGCACAGGGGGCGGAAATGAAAAACTGTTTTTT. Protein sequence: CASSTGGGNEKLFF. Combining the CDR3 with reference TRBV19 and TRBJ1-4 gives the whole variable domain DGGITQSPKYLFRKEGQNVTLSCEQNLNHDAMYWYRQDPGQGLRLIYYSQIVNDFQKGDIAEGYSVSREKKESFPLTVTSAQKNPTAFYLCASSTGGGNEKLFFGSGTQLSVL.

This clonotype has only a few counts. The genes are TRBV2 and TRBJ1-6; 7 positions agree with TRBD1. Germline lookup yields CDR1 SNHLY and CDR2 FYNNEI. The CDR3 has 14 residues. The ends lost 6 bases at V and 4 bases at J; junction bases unmatched: 3. CDR3: CASSVGQYNSPLHF. For the CDR3, the DNA is TGTGCCAGCAGCGTGGGACAGTATAATTCACCCCTCCACTTT.

A single count supports this clonotype. At one of its ends the junction is not consistent with the germline gene, which may arise from a read error. The chain has TRBV7-6 and TRBJ2-5; D ambiguous. The CDR3 consists of 12 residues. Per the germline V gene, CDR1 is SGHVS and CDR2 is FNYEAQ. CDR3 bases: TGTGCCAGCAGCGATGACTCACAGACCCAGTGCTTC. Amino acids: CASSDDSQTQCF.

This clonotype was picked up many times. This chain connects TRBV2 to TRBJ1-5; 8 nucleotides agree with TRBD1. Germline V CDR1 and CDR2: SNHLY, FYNNEI. CDR3 length equals 16 residues. J was trimmed by 3 bases and V by 2 bases; bases with no gene match: 6. CDR3 protein: CASSESGGGVNQPQHF. In nucleotides, the CDR3 is TGTGCCAGCAGTGAATCAGGGGGCGGTGTCAATCAGCCCCAGCATTTT.

The chain employs TRBV12-3 or TRBV12-4 and TRBJ1-5; D remains unclear. The V end lost 2 bases, the J end lost 0 bases, and 11 bases lay between the germline ends. The CDR3 has 16 residues. CDR3 amino acids: CASSLYGDYSNQPQHF. In DNA form, the CDR3 reads TGTGCCAGCAGTTTATATGGGGATTATAGCAATCAGCCCCAGCATTTT.

The V gene is TRBV7-9, the J gene TRBJ1-1; tentative D call: TRBD1 (5 bases). Germline V gene data show CDR1 as SEHNR and CDR2 as FQNEAQ (reference sequence). CDR3 length equals 13 residues. V lost 7 bases, J lost 1 base, and 10 bases lay in between. The CDR3 bases are TGTGCCAGCACTGAACAGGCGAACACTGAAGCTTTCTTT. This codes for CASTEQANTEAFF.

The chain is built from TRBV6-2 or TRBV6-3 and TRBJ2-1; D unresolved. The CDR3 contains 11 residues. Germline lookup yields CDR1 MNHEY and CDR2 SVGEGT. Trimming cost V 0 bases and J 10 bases, with 4 bases left between them. The CDR3 is CASSYSWEQFF. The CDR3 nucleotides are TGTGCCAGCAGTTACTCGTGGGAGCAGTTCTTC.

This clonotype has a count of ten or more. The J gene is TRBJ2-3, the V gene TRBV20-1; 9 bases line up with TRBD2. Looked up from germline, CDR1 is DFQATT and CDR2 is SNEGSKA (reference sequence). The V and J ends lost 0 bases and 6 bases, in that order; junction bases with no gene match: 4. The CDR3 contains 14 residues. CDR3 DNA: TGCAGTGCTAGAGATTTGCGGGAGGGGGATACGCAGTATTTT. Translation: CSARDLREGDTQYF.

This clonotype came up a few times. The chain combines TRBV28 with TRBJ2-7, with 13 bases lining up with TRBD2. Germline values: CDR1 MDHEN, CDR2 SYDVKM. Germline trimming cut 6 bases from V and 1 base from J; bases unmatched to any gene: 9. The CDR3 consists of 17 residues. CDR3 sequence: CASRAGTSGIPSYEQYF. In nucleotides, the CDR3 is TGTGCCAGCAGGGCCGGGACTAGCGGGATCCCTTCCTACGAGCAGTACTTC. The entire variable domain, with the rest obtained from reference TRBV28 and TRBJ2-7, is as follows: DVKVTQSSRYLVKRTGEKVFLECVQDMDHENMFWYRQDPGLGLRLIYFSYDVKMKEKGDIPEGYSVSREKKERFSLILESASTNQTSMYLCASRAGTSGIPSYEQYFGPGTRLTVT.

The rearrangement links TRBV6-1 to TRBJ1-5; 9 bases agree with TRBD1. This CDR3 region has 14 residues. The trim removed 6 bases at V and 1 base at J, leaving 1 base unmatched. Germline V gives CDR1 MNHNS, CDR2 SASEGT. The CDR3 protein is CASRGQGSNQPQHF. Here the CDR3 DNA reads TGTGCCAGCAGGGGACAGGGAAGCAATCAGCCCCAGCATTTT.

This clonotype appeared many times. V gene TRBV6-5 combines with J gene TRBJ2-2; tentative D call: TRBD2 (6 bases). The germline V gene encodes CDR1 MNHEY and CDR2 SVGAGI. The germline V and J ends were trimmed by 2 bases and 4 bases, with 14 bases remaining between them. This CDR3 contains 16 residues. The CDR3 bases are TGTGCCAGCAGTTACCGGGGGACCCCGGGCACCGGGGAGCTGTTTTTT. Its protein is CASSYRGTPGTGELFF.

The rearrangement joins TRBV20-1 to TRBJ2-7; tentatively, D is TRBD2 (6 bases). The CDR3 has 14 amino acids. The germline V and J ends were trimmed by 1 base and 2 bases, with 12 bases remaining between them. Germline V gene sequence: CDR1 DFQATT, CDR2 SNEGSKA (reference sequence). In DNA, the CDR3 is TGCAGTGCTAGAGGCGCAGGGACTGCCTACGAGCAGTACTTC. Encoded protein: CSARGAGTAYEQYF.